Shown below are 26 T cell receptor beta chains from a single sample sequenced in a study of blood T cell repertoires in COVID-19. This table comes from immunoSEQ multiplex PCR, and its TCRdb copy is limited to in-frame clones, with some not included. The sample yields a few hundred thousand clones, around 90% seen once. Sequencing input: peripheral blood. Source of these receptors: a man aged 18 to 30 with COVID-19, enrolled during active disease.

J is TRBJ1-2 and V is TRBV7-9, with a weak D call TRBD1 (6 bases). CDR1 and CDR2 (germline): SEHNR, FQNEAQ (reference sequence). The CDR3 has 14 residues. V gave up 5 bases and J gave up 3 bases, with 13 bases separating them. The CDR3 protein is CASSREGGDYGYTF. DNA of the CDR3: TGTGCCAGCAGCCGGGAGGGGGGTGACTATGGCTACACCTTC. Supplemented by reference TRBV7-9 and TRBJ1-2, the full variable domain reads DTGVSQNPRHKITKRGQNVTFRCDPISEHNRLYWYRQTLGQGPEFLTYFQNEAQLEKSRLLSDRFSAERPKGSFSTLEIQRTEQGDSAMYLCASSREGGDYGYTFGSGTRLTVV.

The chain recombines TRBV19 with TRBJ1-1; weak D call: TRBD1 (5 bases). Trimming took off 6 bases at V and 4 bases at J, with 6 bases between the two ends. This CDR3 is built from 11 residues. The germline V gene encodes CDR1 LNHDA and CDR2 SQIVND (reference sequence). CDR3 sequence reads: CASRGPTEAFF. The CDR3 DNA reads TGTGCCAGTAGGGGGCCCACTGAAGCTTTCTTT.

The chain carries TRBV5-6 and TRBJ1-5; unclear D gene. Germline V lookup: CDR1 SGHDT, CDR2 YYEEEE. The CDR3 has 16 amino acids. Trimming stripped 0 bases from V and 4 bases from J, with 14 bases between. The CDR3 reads CASSLGAHPVNQPQHF. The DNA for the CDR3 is TGTGCCAGCAGCTTGGGGGCACACCCGGTGAATCAGCCCCAGCATTTT.

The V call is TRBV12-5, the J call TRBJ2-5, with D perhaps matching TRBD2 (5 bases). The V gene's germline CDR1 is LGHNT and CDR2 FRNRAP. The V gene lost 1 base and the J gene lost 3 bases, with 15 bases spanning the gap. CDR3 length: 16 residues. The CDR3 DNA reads TGTGCTAGTGGTTTGGCCAATCCCCTGGGAGAAGAGACCCAGTACTTC. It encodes CASGLANPLGEETQYF.

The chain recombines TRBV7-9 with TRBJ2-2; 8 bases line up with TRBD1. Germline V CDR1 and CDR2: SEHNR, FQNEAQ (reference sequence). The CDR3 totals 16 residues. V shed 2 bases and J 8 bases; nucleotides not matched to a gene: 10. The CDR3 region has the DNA TGTGCCAGCAGCTTATCGGGACAGGCCTTCTGGGGGGAGCTGTTTTTT. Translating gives CASSLSGQAFWGELFF.

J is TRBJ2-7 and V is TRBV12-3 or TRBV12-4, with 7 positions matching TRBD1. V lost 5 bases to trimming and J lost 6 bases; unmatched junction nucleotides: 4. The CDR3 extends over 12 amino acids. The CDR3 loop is CASSRTGAEQYF. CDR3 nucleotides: TGTGCCAGCAGTAGAACAGGGGCCGAGCAGTACTTC.

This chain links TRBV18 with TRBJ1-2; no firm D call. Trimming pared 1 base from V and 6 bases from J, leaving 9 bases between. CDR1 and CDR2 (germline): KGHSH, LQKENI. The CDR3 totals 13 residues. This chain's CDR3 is CASSPHREDGYTF. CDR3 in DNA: TGTGCCAGCTCACCACATAGGGAGGATGGCTACACCTTC. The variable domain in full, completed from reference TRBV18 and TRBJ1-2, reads NAGVMQNPRHLVRRRGQEARLRCSPMKGHSHVYWYRQLPEEGLKFMVYLQKENIIDESGMPKERFSAEFPKEGPSILRIQQVVRGDSAAYFCASSPHREDGYTFGSGTRLTVV.

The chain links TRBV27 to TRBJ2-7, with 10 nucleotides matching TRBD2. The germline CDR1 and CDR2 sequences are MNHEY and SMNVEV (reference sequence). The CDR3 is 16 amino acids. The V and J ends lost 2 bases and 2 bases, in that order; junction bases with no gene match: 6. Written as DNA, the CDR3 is TGTGCCAGCAGTTTACGGCTAGCGGGGGCTACCTACGAGCAGTACTTC. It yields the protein CASSLRLAGATYEQYF.

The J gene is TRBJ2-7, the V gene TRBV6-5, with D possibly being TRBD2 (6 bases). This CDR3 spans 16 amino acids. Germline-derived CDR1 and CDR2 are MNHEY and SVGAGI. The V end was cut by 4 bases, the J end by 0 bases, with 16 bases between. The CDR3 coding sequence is TGTGCCAGCAGTTCCACCGGGAGAACCTTCTCCTACGAGCAGTACTTC. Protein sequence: CASSSTGRTFSYEQYF.

CDR3 DNA: TGTGCCAGCAGCTTATCAGGGGACACCTACGAGCAGTACTTC. Translating it yields CASSLSGDTYEQYF. The chain combines TRBV7-9 with TRBJ2-7; maybe TRBD1 (6 bases). There are 14 residues in the CDR3. Deletions cut 2 bases from V and 2 bases from J, with 10 bases between. Germline CDR1 and CDR2: SEHNR and FQNEAQ (reference sequence).

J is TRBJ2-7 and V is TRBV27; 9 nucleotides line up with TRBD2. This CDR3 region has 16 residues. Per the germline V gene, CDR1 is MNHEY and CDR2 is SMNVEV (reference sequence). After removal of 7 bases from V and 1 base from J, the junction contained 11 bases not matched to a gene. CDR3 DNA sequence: TGTGCCAGCAAGGCGCGGGGGGGCCCGAATTCCTACGAGCAGTACTTC. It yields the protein CASKARGGPNSYEQYF.

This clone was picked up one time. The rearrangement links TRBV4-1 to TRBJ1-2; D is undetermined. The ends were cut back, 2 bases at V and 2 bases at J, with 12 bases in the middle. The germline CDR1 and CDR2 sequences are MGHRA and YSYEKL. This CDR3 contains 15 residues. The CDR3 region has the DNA TGCGCCAGCAGCCAACCCCTGACAAACAACTATGGCTACACCTTC. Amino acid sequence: CASSQPLTNNYGYTF.

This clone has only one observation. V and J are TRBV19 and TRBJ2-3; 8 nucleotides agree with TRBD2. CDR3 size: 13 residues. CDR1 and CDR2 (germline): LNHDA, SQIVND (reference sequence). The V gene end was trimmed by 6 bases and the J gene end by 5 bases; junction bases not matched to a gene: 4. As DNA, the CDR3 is TGTGCCAGTAGGTCTAGCGGGCTAGATACGCAGTATTTT. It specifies CASRSSGLDTQYF.

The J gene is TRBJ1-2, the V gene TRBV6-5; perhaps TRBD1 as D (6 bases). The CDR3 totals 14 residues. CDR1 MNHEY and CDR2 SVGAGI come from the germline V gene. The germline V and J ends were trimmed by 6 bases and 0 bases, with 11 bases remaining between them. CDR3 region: CASSKGTSNYGYTF. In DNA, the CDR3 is TGTGCCAGCAGCAAGGGGACATCTAACTATGGCTACACCTTC.

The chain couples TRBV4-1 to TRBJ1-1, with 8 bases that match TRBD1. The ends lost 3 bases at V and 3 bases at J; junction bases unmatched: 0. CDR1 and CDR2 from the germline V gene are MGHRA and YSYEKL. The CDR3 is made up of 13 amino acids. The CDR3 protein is CASSQTGDTEAFF. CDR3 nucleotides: TGCGCCAGCAGCCAGACAGGGGACACTGAAGCTTTCTTT.

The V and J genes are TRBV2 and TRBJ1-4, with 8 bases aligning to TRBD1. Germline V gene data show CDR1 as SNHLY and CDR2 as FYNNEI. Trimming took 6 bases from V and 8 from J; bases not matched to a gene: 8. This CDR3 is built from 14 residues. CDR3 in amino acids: CASREQGVGEKLFF. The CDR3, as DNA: TGTGCCAGCAGAGAACAGGGGGTAGGGGAAAAACTGTTTTTT.

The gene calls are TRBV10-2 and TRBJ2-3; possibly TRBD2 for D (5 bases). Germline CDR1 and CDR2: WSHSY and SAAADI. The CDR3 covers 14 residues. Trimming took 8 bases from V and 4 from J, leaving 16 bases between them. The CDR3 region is CASGVRDGADTQYF. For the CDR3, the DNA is TGCGCCAGCGGGGTTCGGGATGGCGCAGATACGCAGTATTTT.

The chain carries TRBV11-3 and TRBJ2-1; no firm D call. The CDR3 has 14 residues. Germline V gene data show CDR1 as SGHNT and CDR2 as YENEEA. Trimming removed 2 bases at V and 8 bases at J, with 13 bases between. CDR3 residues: CASSLNLVGDEQFF. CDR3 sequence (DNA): TGTGCCAGCAGCTTAAACCTAGTAGGCGATGAGCAGTTCTTC.

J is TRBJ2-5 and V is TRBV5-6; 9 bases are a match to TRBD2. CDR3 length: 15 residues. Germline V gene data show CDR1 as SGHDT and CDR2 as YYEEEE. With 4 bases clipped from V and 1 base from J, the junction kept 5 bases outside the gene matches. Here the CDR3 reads CASSIRLAAQETQYF. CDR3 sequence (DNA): TGTGCCAGCAGCATCCGACTAGCGGCCCAAGAGACCCAGTACTTC.

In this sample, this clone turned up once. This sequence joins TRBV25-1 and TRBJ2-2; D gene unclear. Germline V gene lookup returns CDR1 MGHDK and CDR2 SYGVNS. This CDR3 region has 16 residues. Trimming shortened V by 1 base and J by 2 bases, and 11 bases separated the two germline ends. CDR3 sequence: CASSESLTLNTGELFF. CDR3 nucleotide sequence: TGTGCCAGCAGTGAATCTCTTACACTAAACACCGGGGAGCTGTTTTTT.

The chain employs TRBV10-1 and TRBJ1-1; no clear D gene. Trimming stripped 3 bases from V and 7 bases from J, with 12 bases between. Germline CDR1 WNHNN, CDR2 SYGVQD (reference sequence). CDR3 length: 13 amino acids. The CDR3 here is CASSDPYIGEAFF. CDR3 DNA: TGCGCCAGCAGTGATCCCTATATCGGTGAAGCTTTCTTT.

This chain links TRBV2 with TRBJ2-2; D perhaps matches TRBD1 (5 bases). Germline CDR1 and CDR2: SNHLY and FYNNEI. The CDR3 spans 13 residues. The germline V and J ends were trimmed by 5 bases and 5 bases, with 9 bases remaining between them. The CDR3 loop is CASSTQGTGELFF. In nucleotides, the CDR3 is TGTGCCAGCAGTACTCAGGGAACCGGGGAGCTGTTTTTT.

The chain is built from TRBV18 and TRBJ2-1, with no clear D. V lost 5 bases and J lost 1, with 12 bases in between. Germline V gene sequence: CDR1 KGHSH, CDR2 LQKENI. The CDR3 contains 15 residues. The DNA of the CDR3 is TGTGCCAGCTCATCTTCCGGGTTTTCCTACAATGAGCAGTTCTTC. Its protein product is CASSSSGFSYNEQFF.

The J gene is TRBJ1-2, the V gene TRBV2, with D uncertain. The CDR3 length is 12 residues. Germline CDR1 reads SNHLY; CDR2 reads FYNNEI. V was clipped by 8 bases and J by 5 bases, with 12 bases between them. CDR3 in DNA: TGTGCCAGCGTTCGGGAGAGGTATGGCTACACCTTC. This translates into CASVRERYGYTF.

The CDR3 spells CASSRGGTYEQYF. The CDR3 DNA sequence: TGTGCCAGCTCACGTGGAGGAACCTACGAGCAGTACTTC. The V and J genes are TRBV18 and TRBJ2-7; tentatively, D is TRBD2 (5 bases). The CDR3 length is 13 residues. Trimming left V 4 bases short and J 2 bases short, with 9 bases between. Looked up from germline, CDR1 is KGHSH and CDR2 is LQKENI.

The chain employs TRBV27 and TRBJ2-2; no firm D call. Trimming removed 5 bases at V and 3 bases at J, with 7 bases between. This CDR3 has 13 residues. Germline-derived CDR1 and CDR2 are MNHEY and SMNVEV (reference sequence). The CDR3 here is CASSRHDTGELFF. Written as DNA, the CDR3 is TGTGCCAGCAGTCGACACGACACCGGGGAGCTGTTTTTT.